This TCR beta chain comes out of a study of control samples from healthy donors and cancer patients. Germline assignment: CDR1 SGDLS and CDR2 YYNGEE. This CDR3 is built from 12 residues. Trimming cost V 2 bases and J 6 bases, with 9 bases left between them. The repertoire was sequenced with immunoSEQ multiplex PCR; TCRdb's copy has only in-frame clones and lacks some. The sample has 150,000 to 200,000 clones; 88% are singletons. The receptor was derived from a woman in her 30s in good health. Specimen: blood. The rearrangement links TRBV9 to TRBJ2-7; a weak D match, TRBD2 (6 bases). CDR3 coding DNA: TGTGCCAGCAGCGTCACCGGGGGCGAGCAGTACTTC. Residues: CASSVTGGEQYF.